The next 17 T cell receptor beta chains were all read from a single sample in a study of cytomegalovirus exposure and HLA in healthy donors (dated by TCRdb to 2016 to 2017). The library was made by the immunoSEQ multiplex PCR assay. TCRdb stores this immuneACCESS table with in-frame sequences only. Part of the clones is absent; in the studies checked, under half of the shortfall reflects unresolved V genes, and no reason is known for the rest. The sample table lists over 200,000 clones, 83% of them with a count of one. Roughly 5.7% of the sample goes to the ten largest clones. The specimen was PBMCs. These receptors were collected from a woman younger than 30 in good health and CMV-seronegative.

The CDR3 loop reads CASSGQGGQPQHF. The CDR3 region has the DNA TGTGCCAGCAGCGGGCAGGGCGGGCAGCCCCAGCATTTT. The chain uses TRBV16 and TRBJ1-5, with a tentative D call TRBD1 (5 bases). Germline V CDR1 and CDR2: KGHSY, FQNENV. There are 13 residues in the CDR3. Trimming stripped 5 bases from V and 7 bases from J, with 12 bases between.

The chain employs TRBV7-6 and TRBJ2-6; TRBD1 aligns across 8 bases. CDR3 size: 18 residues. Trimming removed 5 bases from V and 0 bases from J; junction bases left unmatched: 9. Germline V gene data show CDR1 as SGHVS and CDR2 as FNYEAQ. In DNA form, the CDR3 reads TGTGCCAGCAGCCAAGGACAGGGAGGCCTCTCTGGGGCCAACGTCCTGACTTTC. It encodes CASSQGQGGLSGANVLTF.

The rearrangement uses TRBV19 and TRBJ2-7, with D maybe TRBD2 (7 bases). The germline V and J ends were trimmed by 4 bases and 3 bases, with 19 bases remaining between them. The CDR3 sequence is 16 residues long. Germline loops: CDR1 LNHDA, CDR2 SQIVND (reference sequence). CDR3 in amino acids: CASSTARMGGLYEQYF. As DNA, the CDR3 is TGTGCCAGTAGTACCGCCCGTATGGGGGGGCTCTACGAGCAGTACTTC. Full variable domain (rest looked up from reference TRBV19 and TRBJ2-7): DGGITQSPKYLFRKEGQNVTLSCEQNLNHDAMYWYRQDPGQGLRLIYYSQIVNDFQKGDIAEGYSVSREKKESFPLTVTSAQKNPTAFYLCASSTARMGGLYEQYFGPGTRLTVT.

This chain uses TRBV6-5 with TRBJ2-1, with 8 bases matching TRBD1. CDR1 is MNHEY, CDR2 SVGAGI, per germline. The CDR3 is 16 residues long. Trimming at V came to 2 bases and at J to 0 bases, leaving 3 bases not matched to a gene. CDR3 nucleotide sequence: TGTGCCAGCAGTTACATACAGGGGGGCTCCTACAATGAGCAGTTCTTC. As protein: CASSYIQGGSYNEQFF.

The chain employs TRBV5-1 and TRBJ1-4, with 7 positions matching TRBD1. The CDR3 is made up of 15 amino acids. The V segment lost 4 bases and the J segment 6 bases; nucleotides outside the gene matches: 9. Germline V lookup: CDR1 SGHRS, CDR2 YFSETQ. CDR3 residues: CASSPQGDYYEKLFF. CDR3 nucleotides: TGCGCCAGCAGCCCTCAGGGGGATTACTATGAAAAACTGTTTTTT.

This rearrangement joins TRBV28 to TRBJ1-1, with D unresolved. Trimming stripped 7 bases from V and 6 bases from J, with 12 bases between. The CDR3 totals 12 residues. Looked up from germline, CDR1 is MDHEN and CDR2 is SYDVKM. As DNA, the CDR3 is TGTGCCAGCACCCCTTCGGGCTCTGAAGCTTTCTTT. Translation: CASTPSGSEAFF.

J is TRBJ2-5 and V is TRBV7-8; 7 bases align to TRBD1. The ends lost 4 bases at V and 7 bases at J; junction bases unmatched: 12. The CDR3 contains 15 residues. Germline V lookup: CDR1 SGHVS, CDR2 FQNEAQ. Written as DNA, the CDR3 is TGTGCCAGCAGCTCCCCCGGACAGGAGAAGAGGACCCAGTACTTC. Its translation is CASSSPGQEKRTQYF.

This chain joins TRBV29-1 and TRBJ2-1; either TRBD1 or TRBD2 may supply D (5 bases each). This CDR3 is built from 14 residues. Germline values: CDR1 SQVTM, CDR2 ANQGSEA. V lost 6 bases, J lost 4 bases, and 16 bases lay in between. CDR3 amino acids: CSVPASGRYNEQFF. For the CDR3, the DNA is TGCAGCGTCCCAGCCTCGGGACGATACAATGAGCAGTTCTTC.

This chain joins TRBV30 and TRBJ2-1; possible D gene TRBD2, 6 bases. V lost 3 bases and J 8 bases, leaving 11 bases between the germline ends. This CDR3 has 12 amino acids. In germline, CDR1 is GTSNPN, CDR2 SVGIG (reference sequence). DNA for the CDR3: TGTGCCTGGAGGCGGGAAAGAGATGAGCAGTTCTTC. This translates into CAWRRERDEQFF.

V is TRBV27 and J is TRBJ1-1; 7 nucleotides line up with TRBD1. The CDR3 contains 13 residues. Looked up from germline, CDR1 is MNHEY and CDR2 is SMNVEV (reference sequence). After removal of 10 bases from V and 1 base from J, the junction contained 6 bases not matched to a gene. The CDR3 sequence: CATQGGRNTEAFF. DNA of the CDR3: TGTGCCACTCAGGGGGGTAGGAACACTGAAGCTTTCTTT.

This chain joins TRBV9 and TRBJ2-1, with D perhaps matching TRBD1 (6 bases). The germline V gene encodes CDR1 SGDLS and CDR2 YYNGEE. This CDR3 is 14 amino acids long. V was cut by 3 bases and J by 4 bases, with 11 bases left in between. The CDR3 DNA sequence: TGTGCCAGCAGCGCCTTGGGGGCGTACAATGAGCAGTTCTTC. As protein: CASSALGAYNEQFF.

As DNA, the CDR3 is TGTGCCTGGAACGGGGGTGGATACGAGCAGTACTTC. Its translation: CAWNGGGYEQYF. The rearrangement links TRBV30 to TRBJ2-7, with D possibly being TRBD2 (6 bases). Germline V CDR1 and CDR2: GTSNPN, SVGIG (reference sequence). Trimming cost V 4 bases and J 4 bases, with 11 bases left between them. The CDR3 loop spans 12 amino acids.

The V gene is TRBV30, the J gene TRBJ2-5, with 14 nucleotides matching TRBD2. CDR1 and CDR2 (germline): GTSNPN, SVGIG (reference sequence). V was clipped by 4 bases and J by 5 bases; unmatched bases: 3. This CDR3 has 14 residues. CDR3 coding DNA: TGTGCCTGGACCGGACTAGCGGGAGGCGAGACCCAGTACTTC. Amino acid sequence: CAWTGLAGGETQYF.

V usage is TRBV5-4 and J usage is TRBJ2-4; no definite D call. V lost 5 bases and J lost 0, with 6 bases in between. CDR3 length: 13 amino acids. Germline values: CDR1 SGHNT, CDR2 YYREEE (reference sequence). CDR3 amino acids: CASSSLAKNIQYF. The CDR3 DNA sequence: TGTGCCAGCAGTAGCCTAGCCAAAAACATTCAGTACTTC.

On this clone itself: Other DNA sequences in this sample translate to the same CDR3. The chain employs TRBV4-1 and TRBJ1-1; TRBD1 agrees at 7 bases. CDR1 is MGHRA, CDR2 YSYEKL, per germline. CDR3 size: 15 residues. With 4 bases clipped from V and 0 bases from J, the junction kept 5 bases outside the gene matches. CDR3 residues: CASSPRDSMNTEAFF. The DNA of the CDR3 is TGCGCCAGCAGCCCCCGGGACAGTATGAACACTGAAGCTTTCTTT.

This chain joins TRBV13 and TRBJ2-7; unclear D gene. The CDR3 has 14 amino acids. Germline V gene lookup returns CDR1 PRHDT and CDR2 FYEKMQ (reference sequence). V lost 5 bases to trimming and J lost 1 base, with 12 bases between them. Here the CDR3 reads CASSAPGVSYEQYF. CDR3 bases: TGTGCCAGCAGCGCCCCAGGTGTTTCCTACGAGCAGTACTTC.

This clone was seen only once. The chain carries TRBV29-1 and TRBJ2-3; D not resolved. This CDR3 is built from 11 residues. Germline V gives CDR1 SQVTM, CDR2 ANQGSEA. V lost 6 bases and J lost 3, with 7 bases in between. The CDR3 bases are TGCAGCGTATCTCCAACAGATACGCAGTATTTT. This translates into CSVSPTDTQYF.